The T cell receptor beta chain described here comes from a study of shared T cell receptors in the human thymus (dated by TCRdb to the early 2020s). In terms of the full investigation: The study examined how the human thymus generates shared, self-reactive T-cell receptor alpha chains.

Receptor amplification or capture employed the immunoSEQ multiplex PCR assay. Not all clones reach the TCRdb copy of this immuneACCESS table, which keeps in-frame sequences only. Checked studies attribute under half of the gap to unresolved V genes and leave the rest unexplained. The sample contains hundreds of thousands of clones, over 75% of them found a single time. The ten largest account for 0.0095% to 0.012% of the sample. Relative to germline, V is missing 3 bases and J is missing 7 bases, with 16 bases of the junction outside any gene match. The CDR3 sequence holds 17 residues, the cysteine and phenylalanine included. The entry retains the CDR3 DNA only, 51 bases that are in frame from base 1. Looking up the germline V gene yields CDR1 SGHNT and CDR2 YENEEA. About this clone: The specificity of this receptor is unknown. No per-base quality is available; no much larger clone lies one base away.

This sample was shared with a second study, whose subject was human thymus T cells. As the second study states: Immunologically healthy infants undergoing open corrective cardiac surgery for congenital heart defects in Finland were used as donors. Thymus tissue was obtained as surgical resects removed during corrective cardiac surgery. Usage of V and J gene segments appeared to be biased in both the thymic and the peripheral blood repertoires. Highly overlapping thymic TCR repertoires among unrelated individuals were reported in the related research. The study described the TCR alpha and beta repertoires in about eight infant thymus samples and a few matching peripheral blood samples. Donor ages ranging from roughly 6 to 244 days were recorded, and a handful of male and a couple of female infants were included in the cohort. Thymocytes were mechanically released from the tissue and were stored as pellets of roughly 9-33 million cells at -70 degrees C. Genomic DNA was extracted from frozen cell pellets with a QIAsymphony instrument. The immunoSEQ multiplex PCR assay was used to amplify the TCRB and TCRAD loci from a standardized amount of quality-controlled genomic DNA. The V(D)J region was spanned by amplicons of a length sufficient to cover the CDR3 and to identify V and J genes. Amplicon sequencing was performed on an Illumina platform through the commercial immunoSEQ service. Primer bias and sequencing errors were corrected using previously described methods, and TCRAD and TCRB definitions followed the IMGT database. Analysis of the repertoires was done with immunoSEQ Analyzer 3.0 and VDJTools and included basic statistics, V/J segment usage, diversity estimates, rarefaction and pairwise overlap. To estimate diversity, the Chao1, ChaoE, Efron-Thisted, Shannon and inverse Simpson indices were applied, and diversity was also estimated on datasets down-sampled to the smallest sample. Repertoire overlap was determined by strict matching of CDR3 nucleotide sequence, V gene and J gene, and Jaccard-based multidimensional scaling clustering was applied. On average, thymus samples yielded 650,000 to 1,000,000 unique TCRB clonotypes, whereas blood samples yielded 70,000 to 100,000.

Sequences were obtained from thymocytes. The source of this sequence is a boy younger than two with a congenital heart defect. Donor details come from another sample of the same person, matched by shared clones. The V and J genes are TRBV11-3 and TRBJ1-1; 8 junctional bases match TRBD1. The CDR3 here reads CASSFIRLGGQGNEAFF. At the DNA level, the sequence is TGTGCCAGCAGCTTCATACGCCTCGGCGGACAGGGCAATGAAGCTTTCTTT.